The next 22 T cell receptor beta chains were all read from a single sample in a study of vaccination and CD4 T cells after COVID-19. Treatment reported: approximately 9-day PBMC culture with coronavirus spike peptide pools or control peptides (ViraFEST assay). The antigens for these receptors are not known. Oncomine TCR Beta short-read sequencing was applied to DNA from cultured CD4+ T cells. TCRdb recomputed calls from the PCR reads with MiXCR, one row per CDR3 protein. The data contain over 3,500 distinct CDR3 sequences, over 30% of them singletons. The material sequenced was CD4+ T cells from blood, cultured in vitro. The receptors stem from a human donor who had recovered from COVID-19.

The V and J genes are TRBV21-1 and TRBJ2-5. TRBV21-1 is given as a pseudogene. The CDR3 is 11 amino acids. This CDR3 reads CASSTRETQYF. The CDR3, as DNA: TGTGCCAGCAGCACCCGAGAGACCCAGTACTTC.

The chain couples TRBV6-4 to TRBJ1-2; tentative D call: TRBD1 (6 bases). The V end was cut by 6 bases, the J end by 2 bases, with 16 bases between. The germline CDR1 and CDR2 sequences are MRHNA and SNTAGT. The CDR3 consists of 15 residues. The CDR3 loop is CASSPGHGLNYGYTF. The CDR3 bases are TGTGCCAGCAGCCCGGGACACGGACTAAACTATGGCTACACCTTC.

This clonotype was observed a few times. V and J are TRBV27 and TRBJ2-5, with 8 nucleotides matching TRBD2. The CDR3 has 17 amino acids. Germline assignment: CDR1 MNHEY and CDR2 SMNVEV (reference sequence). Trimming removed 5 bases from V and 5 bases from J; junction bases left unmatched: 16. In nucleotides, the CDR3 is TGTGCCAGCAGTCCGGGGGCTAGCGGGTACCGCAGGGAGACCCAGTACTTC. It codes for CASSPGASGYRRETQYF.

The chain couples TRBV5-1 to TRBJ2-5, with 15 bases that match TRBD2. The V segment lost 2 bases and the J segment 5 bases; nucleotides outside the gene matches: 7. The CDR3 loop spans 17 amino acids. Germline CDR1 is SGHRS and CDR2 is YFSETQ. CDR3 DNA sequence: TGCGCCAGCAGCTTTAGCGGGACTAGCGGGGGGCGTGAGACCCAGTACTTC. Its protein product is CASSFSGTSGGRETQYF.

The sample holds a few counts of this clonotype. The chain combines TRBV7-2 with TRBJ2-3; 7 bases are a match to TRBD1. Trimming removed 1 base from V and 2 bases from J; junction bases left unmatched: 9. The CDR3 is 17 amino acids. Looked up from germline, CDR1 is SGHTA and CDR2 is FQGNSA. In DNA form, the CDR3 reads TGTGCCAGCAGCTTAGGGACAGGACCTTCCCACACAGATACGCAGTATTTT. Translation: CASSLGTGPSHTDTQYF.

This clonotype was detected only a few times. The rearrangement joins TRBV12-3 or TRBV12-4 to TRBJ1-5; D is undetermined. The V end was cut by 3 bases, the J end by 0 bases, with 3 bases between. This CDR3 contains 13 residues. CDR3 sequence reads: CASSFNSNQPQHF. The CDR3 DNA reads TGTGCCAGCAGTTTTAATAGCAATCAGCCCCAGCATTTT.

Points on this clonotype: This may come from a read error, since a much larger clone is one base off. The chain is built from TRBV6-1 and TRBJ2-2, with D tentatively TRBD1 (6 bases). Germline V lookup: CDR1 MNHNS, CDR2 SASEGT. The CDR3 is made up of 14 amino acids. The CDR3, as DNA: TGTGTCAGCCGCGAGGGGGCGAACACCGGGGAGCTGTTTTTT. Amino acid sequence: CVSREGANTGELFF.

The chain couples TRBV7-9 to TRBJ1-2; D is possibly TRBD1 (6 bases). The CDR3 is 15 residues long. Germline V gene sequence: CDR1 SEHNR, CDR2 FQNEAQ (reference sequence). V was shortened by 4 bases and J by 0 bases, with 12 bases between the two germline ends. CDR3 in DNA: TGTGCCAGCAGCTCGACAGGCCAAGCTAACTATGGCTACACCTTC. As protein: CASSSTGQANYGYTF.

The DNA for the CDR3 is TGTGCCAGCAGCCATCCAGGAGAGACCCAGTACTTC. Its protein is CASSHPGETQYF. This chain uses TRBV7-3 with TRBJ2-5; no clear D. The length of the CDR3 is 12 residues. The V and J ends lost 5 bases and 4 bases respectively, with 8 bases between them. Germline loops: CDR1 SGHTA, CDR2 FQGTGA.

J is TRBJ2-7 and V is TRBV15; 8 bases fit TRBD1. The length of the CDR3 is 14 residues. CDR1 and CDR2 from the germline V gene are LNHNV and YYDKDF (reference sequence). V was pared by 5 bases and J by 3 bases, with 6 bases of the junction left unmatched. The CDR3 sequence is CATSFSGQGYEQYF. CDR3 bases: TGTGCCACCAGCTTTTCCGGACAGGGCTACGAGCAGTACTTC.

V gene TRBV19 combines with J gene TRBJ1-2; TRBD1 agrees at 7 bases. CDR1 is LNHDA and CDR2 is SQIVND in the germline V gene (reference sequence). The V segment lost 5 bases and the J segment 3 bases; nucleotides outside the gene matches: 6. The CDR3 loop spans 14 amino acids. The CDR3 sequence is CASSVYRGDYGYTF. The CDR3 DNA reads as TGTGCCAGTAGTGTTTACAGGGGAGACTATGGCTACACCTTC.

This rearrangement joins TRBV7-6 to TRBJ1-3, with a tentative D call TRBD1 (5 bases). Trimming cost V 2 bases and J 4 bases, with 12 bases left between them. Germline loops: CDR1 SGHVS, CDR2 FNYEAQ. CDR3 length: 15 residues. This CDR3 reads CASSLTRDLGNTIYF. The CDR3 DNA sequence: TGTGCCAGCAGCTTAACTAGGGACTTGGGAAACACCATATATTTT.

This chain connects TRBV24-1 to TRBJ2-5; D call uncertain. V was cut by 3 bases and J by 5 bases, with 15 bases left in between. The CDR3 sequence is 15 residues long. Germline V gives CDR1 KGHDR, CDR2 SFDVKD. CDR3 sequence: CATSDPALGGETQYF. The DNA for the CDR3 is TGTGCCACCAGTGATCCCGCGTTGGGTGGGGAGACCCAGTACTTC.

This clonotype has just a few counts. The chain uses TRBV7-2 and TRBJ1-2, with unresolved D. V shed 4 bases and J shed 8 bases, with 17 bases lying between them. The germline gives CDR1 SGHTA, CDR2 FQGNSA. CDR3 length: 14 amino acids. The CDR3 reads CASSSRARTGGYTF. CDR3 DNA: TGTGCCAGCAGCTCCCGAGCGAGGACCGGAGGCTACACCTTC.

This clonotype was picked up a small number of times. The genes are TRBV6-1 and TRBJ1-2; no definite D call. CDR3 length equals 13 residues. Germline V gives CDR1 MNHNS, CDR2 SASEGT. The germline V and J ends were trimmed by 6 bases and 3 bases, with 11 bases remaining between them. The CDR3 region has the DNA TGTGCCAGCAGCAACGGGGAGTACTATGGCTACACCTTC. Protein product: CASSNGEYYGYTF.

This chain uses TRBV6-1 with TRBJ1-5; TRBD1 aligns across 8 bases. The V segment lost 6 bases and the J segment 4 bases; nucleotides outside the gene matches: 8. Germline loops: CDR1 MNHNS, CDR2 SASEGT. This CDR3 region has 15 residues. The CDR3: CASRDREVRNQPQHF. The CDR3 DNA is TGTGCCAGCAGGGACAGGGAGGTCCGAAATCAGCCCCAGCATTTT.

This chain uses TRBV5-1 with TRBJ2-7; TRBD1 is a possible D gene (6 bases). In germline, CDR1 is SGHRS, CDR2 YFSETQ. Between the trimmed V and J ends, which lost 0 bases and 6 bases, there was a span of 10 bases. The CDR3 runs to 13 residues. CDR3 loop: CASSLGQDSEQYF. The CDR3 DNA reads TGCGCCAGCAGCTTGGGACAGGACTCCGAGCAGTACTTC.

This clonotype was detected only a few times. The rearrangement uses TRBV20-1 and TRBJ1-6; TRBD1 matches 9 bases. CDR1 DFQATT and CDR2 SNEGSKA come from the germline V gene (reference sequence). The trim removed 3 bases at V and 9 bases at J, leaving 6 bases unmatched. CDR3 size: 14 residues. Here the CDR3 reads CSASLDRGGSPLHF. In nucleotides, the CDR3 is TGCAGTGCTAGTTTGGACAGGGGCGGTTCACCCCTCCACTTT.

This rearrangement joins TRBV20-1 to TRBJ2-7; 9 nucleotides align to TRBD2. Germline V lookup: CDR1 DFQATT, CDR2 SNEGSKA (reference sequence). With 0 bases clipped from V and 3 bases from J, the junction kept 6 bases outside the gene matches. The CDR3 runs 15 residues. The CDR3: CSARDPNSGSYEQYF. Here the CDR3 DNA reads TGCAGTGCTAGAGATCCGAATAGCGGGAGCTACGAGCAGTACTTC.

This clonotype was picked up a small number of times. The V and J genes are TRBV11-2 and TRBJ2-1, with 10 bases matching TRBD2. The CDR3 is made up of 14 amino acids. Trimming took 5 bases from V and 9 from J; bases not matched to a gene: 7. Germline V CDR1 and CDR2: SGHAT, FQNNGV. The DNA for the CDR3 is TGTGCCAGCAGCCACCCGGTAGCGGGAGGTGAGCAGTTCTTC. It yields the protein CASSHPVAGGEQFF.

The V gene is TRBV4-2, the J gene TRBJ2-4; 11 bases line up with TRBD2. J was trimmed by 6 bases and V by 4 bases; bases with no gene match: 5. Germline V gene data show CDR1 as LGHNA and CDR2 as YNFKEQ. This CDR3 is built from 15 residues. The CDR3 nucleotides are TGTGCCAGCAGCCCATTTAGCGGGAGGGGAAACATTCAGTACTTC. Translated: CASSPFSGRGNIQYF.

To note about this clonotype: A junction boundary mismatches the germline segment, possibly from a read error. The chain joins TRBV2 to TRBJ2-1; D is possibly TRBD1 or TRBD2 (5 bases each). The germline V gene has CDR1 SNHLY and CDR2 FYNNEI. The CDR3 loop spans 15 amino acids. This CDR3 is CASREGTISYNEQFF. The CDR3 DNA sequence: TGTGCCAGCAGAGAAGGGACCATCTCCTACAATGAGCAGTTCTTC.